This TCR beta chain was sequenced in a study of blood T cell repertoires in COVID-19. About the research overall: COVID-19 samples collected from the United States, Italy and Spain covered acute and convalescent phases. Sample material is recorded as cDNA or gDNA derived from T cells, B-cell-depleted T cells, or PBMCs.

The authors' processing: Estimates of nucleated cell counts were drawn from the amplification of reference gene primers. Sequenced by immunoSEQ multiplex PCR; TCRdb stores in-frame clones only, minus some. V, J and clone size are taken as reported in that table, and D and trimming were inferred from the DNA itself. Of over 300,000 clones listed, nearly 90% are singletons. Germline CDR1 and CDR2: SGDLS and YYNGEE. Germline trimming cut 6 bases from V and 8 bases from J; bases unmatched to any gene: 18. This CDR3 comprises 17 residues. Material for sequencing was peripheral blood. The sequence derives from a man aged 18 to 29 with active or convalescent COVID-19. This rearrangement joins TRBV9 to TRBJ1-4; the match to TRBD1 covers 8 bases. CDR3 sequence reads: CASTPGTGRGLGEKLFF. The CDR3 region has the DNA TGTGCCAGCACCCCAGGGACAGGAAGGGGACTCGGGGAAAAACTGTTTTTT.